The rows below give T cell receptor beta chains drawn from one sample of a study of blood T cell repertoires in COVID-19. TCRdb's copy holds only in-frame clones and misses some; the assay was immunoSEQ multiplex PCR. Of roughly 250,000 clones detected, 70% to 90% appear once; the ten largest clones hold approximately 4%. The material sequenced was PBMCs or T cells enriched from blood (not recorded which). Receptor source: a woman in her thirties who had recovered from COVID-19. Both conserved end residues are part of each CDR3. D genes are given only for firm matches. Clone size, where shown, is once, few, many, or a class for clones that have expanded.

TRBJ2-3 | NA | TRBV28 | NA | CASGISKSGSTDTQYF | TGTGCCAGCGGTATATCCAAAAGCGGATCCACAGATACGCAGTATTTT
TRBJ1-4 | once | TRBV10-3 | NA | CAISESGWGTNEKLFF | TGTGCCATCAGTGAGTCGGGGTGGGGCACTAATGAAAAACTGTTTTTT
TRBJ2-7 | NA | TRBV5-6 | TRBD1 | CASSPDGTAYEQYF | TGTGCCAGCAGCCCAGACGGGACAGCCTACGAGCAGTACTTC
TRBJ2-1 | NA | TRBV18 | TRBD2 | CASSPQAGGVNEQFF | TGTGCCAGCTCACCACAAGCGGGAGGAGTCAATGAGCAGTTCTTC
TRBJ2-1 | NA | TRBV7-3 | TRBD1 | CASSLTPGQGGFNEQFF | TGTGCCAGCAGCTTAACACCTGGACAGGGGGGGTTCAATGAGCAGTTCTTC
TRBJ2-5 | NA | TRBV7-8 | NA | CASSPRTVQETQYF | TGTGCCAGCAGCCCTCGGACAGTACAAGAGACCCAGTACTTC
TRBJ2-3 | NA | TRBV15 | TRBD1 | CATSFDRVDTQYF | TGTGCCACCAGCTTTGACAGGGTGGATACGCAGTATTTT
TRBJ2-5 | NA | TRBV11-2 | NA | CASSLFDSYQETQYF | TGTGCCAGCAGCTTGTTTGACAGCTATCAAGAGACCCAGTACTTC
TRBJ1-2 | medium-sized | TRBV6-4 | NA | CASSDSVAGYGYTF | TGTGCCAGCAGTGACTCGGTAGCGGGCTATGGCTACACCTTC
TRBJ1-1 | NA | TRBV2 | TRBD1 | CASSHTPGQGKTEAFF | TGTGCCAGCAGTCACACCCCAGGACAGGGGAAGACTGAAGCTTTCTTT
TRBJ1-5 | NA | TRBV3-1/TRBV3-2 | TRBD1 | CASSRTGGENQPQHF | TGTGCCAGCAGCCGGACAGGGGGCGAAAACCAGCCCCAGCATTTT
TRBJ2-3 | NA | TRBV12-3/TRBV12-4 | TRBD2 | CASSLAGADTQYF | TGTGCCAGCAGCTTAGCGGGAGCGGATACGCAGTATTTT
TRBJ2-2 | NA | TRBV19 | TRBD2 | CASSTNGRDTGELFF | TGTGCCAGTAGTACAAACGGGAGGGACACCGGGGAGCTGTTTTTT
TRBJ2-2 | NA | TRBV7-2 | NA | CASSIERQGLNTGELFF | TGTGCCAGCAGCATCGAGAGGCAGGGCCTGAACACCGGGGAGCTGTTTTTT
TRBJ2-5 | NA | TRBV19 | NA | CASSKGLGVGETQYF | TGTGCCAGTAGTAAGGGGCTGGGTGTGGGAGAGACCCAGTACTTC
TRBJ2-7 | NA | TRBV5-5 | NA | CASSWLPQDSGDEQYF | TGTGCCAGCAGCTGGCTTCCGCAGGACTCAGGAGACGAGCAGTACTTC
TRBJ2-7 | NA | TRBV5-1 | NA | CASSLGAGISNEQYF | TGCGCCAGCAGCTTGGGGGCAGGGATTAGCAACGAGCAGTACTTC
TRBJ1-5 | few | TRBV5-1 | TRBD1 | CASSLEGAIGQPQHF | TGCGCCAGCAGCTTAGAGGGGGCGATAGGTCAGCCCCAGCATTTT
TRBJ1-3 | NA | TRBV3-1/TRBV3-2 | NA | CASSPRGTGNTIYF | TGTGCCAGCAGCCCGCGGGGGACTGGAAACACCATATATTTT
TRBJ2-7 | NA | TRBV3-1/TRBV3-2 | TRBD2 | CASSPTSGWREQYF | TGTGCCAGCAGCCCAACTAGCGGGTGGAGGGAGCAGTACTTC
TRBJ2-5 | NA | TRBV3-1/TRBV3-2 | TRBD2 | CASTLHGLAGIPSETQYF | TGTGCCAGCACCCTCCACGGACTAGCGGGGATCCCAAGTGAGACCCAGTACTTC
TRBJ1-5 | NA | TRBV12-3/TRBV12-4 | NA | CASARGGNQPQHF | TGTGCCAGCGCCCGGGGTGGGAATCAGCCCCAGCATTTT
TRBJ1-2 | NA | TRBV28 | NA | CASLYAVEDGYTF | TGTGCCAGCTTATATGCGGTAGAGGATGGCTACACCTTC
TRBJ1-1 | few | TRBV5-6 | TRBD1 | CASGAGGLIMNTEAFF | TGTGCCAGTGGGGCAGGGGGGCTCATTATGAACACTGAAGCTTTCTTT
TRBJ1-6 | NA | TRBV2 | TRBD1 | CASLTGDPNSPLHF | TGTGCCAGTTTAACAGGGGACCCTAATTCACCCCTCCACTTT
TRBJ2-7 | NA | TRBV2 | NA | CASEEKLELGVYEQYF | TGTGCCAGCGAAGAGAAGTTGGAGCTAGGAGTCTACGAGCAGTACTTC
TRBJ1-5 | NA | TRBV19 | NA | CASSIIGSLNQPQHF | TGTGCCAGTAGTATTATCGGGAGCCTCAATCAGCCCCAGCATTTT
TRBJ2-1 | NA | TRBV28 | TRBD2 | CASSWREGYNEQFF | TGTGCCAGCAGCTGGCGGGAGGGCTACAATGAGCAGTTCTTC
TRBJ2-5 | once | TRBV6-2/TRBV6-3 | TRBD2 | CASSRNLLAGGQETQYF | TGTGCCAGCAGTAGGAATCTTCTAGCGGGGGGGCAAGAGACCCAGTACTTC
TRBJ1-2 | few | TRBV10-3 | NA | CAIWSGGYGYTF | TGTGCCATCTGGAGCGGGGGCTATGGCTACACCTTC